This is a list of T cell receptor beta chains from one sample in a study of OX40 agonist ivuxolimab in advanced cancers. Data came from immunoSEQ multiplex PCR; TCRdb stores just in-frame clones and leaves some out. The data contain 70,000 to 95,000 clones, around nine tenths of them singletons. Sample: CD4+ or CD8+ T cells sorted from blood, taken in a trial of the OX40 agonist ivuxolimab. Receptors originate from an adult with an advanced solid tumor such as melanoma, head and neck, liver or kidney cancer. The CDR3 runs from the conserved cysteine through the conserved F or W. A D gene is named only where the DNA matches it firmly. For some rows the clone size is stated as once, few or many, or as a class when expanded; others skip it.

V gene	clone size	D gene	J gene	CDR3 DNA	CDR3 protein
TRBV6-1	.	TRBD1	TRBJ1-2	TGTGCCAGCAGTGAAAGACAGGGATCCTATGGCTACACCTTC	CASSERQGSYGYTF
TRBV4-2	.	TRBD1	TRBJ1-2	TGTGCCAGCAGCCGACCGGGACAGGGGGCCTTTATAGATGGCTACACCTTC	CASSRPGQGAFIDGYTF
TRBV18	.	.	TRBJ2-3	TGTGCCAGCTCACCACCGATAGGTGGTACGCAGTATTTT	CASSPPIGGTQYF
TRBV15	.	TRBD1	TRBJ2-7	TGTGCCACCAGCCGGGACAGGGACTACGAGCAGTACTTC	CATSRDRDYEQYF
TRBV7-2	.	TRBD1	TRBJ2-7	TGTGCCAGCGGGGGATCGACAGGGGCTAAGTACGAGCAGTACTTC	CASGGSTGAKYEQYF
TRBV11-2	.	TRBD2	TRBJ2-5	TGTGCCAGCAGCCCGGAGACTAGCGCTCTAAGGACCCAGTACTTC	CASSPETSALRTQYF
TRBV28	.	.	TRBJ2-5	TGTGCCAGCAGTAGGGGGGAGACCCAGTACTTC	CASSRGETQYF
TRBV14	few	TRBD1	TRBJ1-2	TGTGCCAGCAGCCAAGGAACAGGGGGATATGGCTACACCTTC	CASSQGTGGYGYTF
TRBV10-2	few	.	TRBJ2-5	TGCGCCAGCAACCCCAACCGGAGGGGCGAGACCCAGTACTTC	CASNPNRRGETQYF
TRBV28	.	TRBD2	TRBJ2-5	TGTGCCAGCAGTACGCTAGCGGGAGTAAGAGAGACCCAGTACTTC	CASSTLAGVRETQYF
TRBV28	.	.	TRBJ2-2	TGTGCCAGCATCCAGGGTAACACCGGGGAGCTGTTTTTT	CASIQGNTGELFF
TRBV7-8	.	.	TRBJ2-1	TGTGCCAGCAGCTTAGCGCGTGGGACTAATGAGCAGTTCTTC	CASSLARGTNEQFF
TRBV5-4	.	.	TRBJ1-4	TGTGCCAGCAGCTTAAAACAGGGAGGTGAAAAACTGTTTTTT	CASSLKQGGEKLFF
TRBV7-2	.	.	TRBJ2-1	TGTGCCAGCAGCTTAGTGGGTTCCCTGGACTACAATGAGCAGTTCTTC	CASSLVGSLDYNEQFF
TRBV18	.	.	TRBJ2-1	TGTGCCAGCTCACCAATCGGAGTAGGCGGTGAGCAGTTCTTC	CASSPIGVGGEQFF
TRBV19	.	.	TRBJ2-1	TGTGCCAGTAGTATAACCCCCCGACAGTCCAGTGAGCAGTTCTTC	CASSITPRQSSEQFF
TRBV6-5	.	.	TRBJ2-7	TGTGCCAGCAGTACTCAACAGATCTCCTACGAGCAGTACTTC	CASSTQQISYEQYF
TRBV5-1	.	TRBD2	TRBJ2-3	TGCGCCAGCAAGGCGGGAGGGACCACAGATACGCAGTATTTT	CASKAGGTTDTQYF